This T cell receptor beta chain was identified in a study of blood T cell repertoires in COVID-19. For the study at large: COVID-19 samples from acute and convalescent phases originated in the United States, Italy and Spain. PBMCs, B-cell-depleted T cells, or T cells were the source of the cDNA or gDNA that made up the material.

Seattle cases were enrolled at active infection and followed longitudinally. Turning to this clone: Germline and junction disagree at one end, which may indicate a read error.

The germline CDR1 and CDR2 sequences are LNHNV and YYDKDF (reference sequence). CDR3 length: 18 residues. Per the authors' pipeline: Reference gene primer amplification yielded estimated nucleated cell counts. The repertoire was sequenced with immunoSEQ multiplex PCR; TCRdb's copy has only in-frame clones and lacks some. The V and J calls and clone size were taken over from that table, and D and trimming were inferred from the DNA. The sample carries fewer than 300,000 clones, 80% to 85% recorded once. The TCR originated in a person aged 65-85 years with COVID-19, enrolled during active disease. The chain has TRBV15 and TRBJ2-3, with TRBD2 identical over 10 bases. Sequenced material: peripheral blood. This CDR3 is CAASRDLLAGYNTDTQYF. In DNA form, the CDR3 reads TGTGCCGCCAGCAGAGATTTACTAGCGGGGTACAACACAGATACGCAGTATTTT.